What follows is one T cell receptor beta chain and its context. Its antigen is not identified. With 60 Vbeta and 13 Jbeta primers, the PCR was carried out. TCRdb's table, derived via immunoSEQ multiplex PCR, lists solely in-frame clones and lacks some. The data contain 110,000 to 150,000 clones, 70% to 75% of them singletons. This sample was taken from a study of cytomegalovirus exposure and HLA in healthy donors. Notes on the study in general: Based on reports, TCR beta sequences accurately predicted HLA-A and HLA-B alleles for most subjects. Sequencing had likely introduced a cluster of highly shared sequence variants as an artifact.

The CDR3 is 18 amino acids. Germline trimming cut 3 bases from V and 4 bases from J; bases unmatched to any gene: 15. Sequenced: PBMCs. The clonotype comes from a woman younger than 45 in good health and CMV-seronegative. The chain joins TRBV23-1 to TRBJ2-1, with 7 bases identical to TRBD1. TRBV23-1 has ORF status, its function being uncertain. This chain's CDR3 is CASSHAGGDLTKYNEQFF. DNA of the CDR3: TGCGCCAGCAGTCACGCAGGGGGTGACCTGACTAAATACAATGAGCAGTTCTTC.